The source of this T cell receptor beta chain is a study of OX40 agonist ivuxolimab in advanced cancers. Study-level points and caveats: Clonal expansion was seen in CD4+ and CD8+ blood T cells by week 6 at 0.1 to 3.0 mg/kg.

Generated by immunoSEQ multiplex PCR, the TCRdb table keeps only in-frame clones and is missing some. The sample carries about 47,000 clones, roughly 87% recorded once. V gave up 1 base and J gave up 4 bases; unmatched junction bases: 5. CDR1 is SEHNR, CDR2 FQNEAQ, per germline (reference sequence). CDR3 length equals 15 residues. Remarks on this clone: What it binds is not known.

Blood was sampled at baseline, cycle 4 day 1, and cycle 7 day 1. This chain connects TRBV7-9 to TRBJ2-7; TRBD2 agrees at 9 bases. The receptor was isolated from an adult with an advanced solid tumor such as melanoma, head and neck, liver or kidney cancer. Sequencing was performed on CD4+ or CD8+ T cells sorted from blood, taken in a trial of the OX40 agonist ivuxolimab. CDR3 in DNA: TGTGCCAGCAGCTTAGAACGACTAGCGGCATACGAGCAGTACTTC. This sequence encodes CASSLERLAAYEQYF.